A selection of T cell receptor beta chains follows, all from one sample in a study of blood T cell repertoires in COVID-19. Produced via immunoSEQ multiplex PCR; TCRdb's table is partial and in-frame only. The sample yields approximately 240,000 clones, more than 65% seen once. The sample comprised peripheral blood. The receptor source for this set is a woman between 35 and 50 years old with active or convalescent COVID-19. Each CDR3 is given with its conserved first and last residue. The D gene is left open where the match is weak. Part of the rows lack a size; the others show once, few, many or a class for expanded clones.

j_call,v_call,clone_size,cdr3_length,d_call,cdr3_aa,cdr3_nt
TRBJ1-1,TRBV6-5,NA,14,NA,CASSYSLRGDEAFF,TGTGCCAGCAGCTATTCGTTGCGAGGTGATGAAGCTTTCTTT
TRBJ2-1,TRBV6-5,NA,13,NA,CASESGGYNEQFF,TGTGCCAGCGAGTCAGGGGGGTACAATGAGCAGTTCTTC
TRBJ1-1,TRBV28,NA,16,NA,CASSSLMGAMNTEAFF,TGTGCCAGCAGTTCCTTGATGGGGGCCATGAACACTGAAGCTTTCTTT
TRBJ2-4,TRBV5-1,few,17,TRBD2,CASSLAGGSPSKNIQYF,TGCGCCAGCAGCTTGGCCGGGGGGTCACCTAGCAAAAACATTCAGTACTTC
TRBJ1-4,TRBV28,NA,14,NA,CASGRGESNEKLFF,TGTGCCAGCGGGCGTGGGGAGTCTAATGAAAAACTGTTTTTT
TRBJ1-1,TRBV11-2,NA,14,TRBD1,CASYRGQGDTEAFF,TGTGCCAGCTACAGGGGTCAAGGGGACACTGAAGCTTTCTTT
TRBJ2-7,TRBV18,NA,15,TRBD1,CASSPRTGTGYEQYF,TGTGCCAGCTCACCACGGACCGGGACAGGGTACGAGCAGTACTTC
TRBJ2-3,TRBV6-1,NA,20,NA,CASSVPGARSPSQSPDTQYF,TGTGCCAGCAGTGTGCCAGGGGCGCGATCCCCATCCCAAAGCCCAGATACGCAGTATTTT
TRBJ1-3,TRBV28,NA,17,TRBD1,CASSRPPGQGTGNTIYF,TGTGCCAGCAGCCGTCCTCCGGGACAGGGGACAGGAAACACCATATATTTT
TRBJ1-2,TRBV4-1,few,15,TRBD1,CASSRHVEGGDGYTF,TGCGCCAGCAGCCGTCATGTAGAAGGGGGCGATGGCTACACCTTC
TRBJ2-7,TRBV6-5,once,14,TRBD2,CASSRPSGGYEQYF,TGTGCCAGCAGTCGCCCTAGCGGGGGCTACGAGCAGTACTTC
TRBJ2-7,TRBV2,once,15,NA,CASSEARSLWYEQYF,TGTGCCAGCAGTGAAGCGCGGTCTCTTTGGTACGAGCAGTACTTC
TRBJ2-2,TRBV6-4,NA,14,TRBD1,CASRGQGDTGELFF,TGTGCCAGCAGAGGACAGGGGGACACCGGGGAGCTGTTTTTT
TRBJ1-1,TRBV10-3,once,16,NA,CAISEVPTGLNTEAFF,TGTGCCATCAGTGAGGTCCCGACAGGTTTGAACACTGAAGCTTTCTTT
TRBJ1-2,TRBV19,NA,14,TRBD1,CASSMDRGRHGYTF,TGTGCCAGTAGTATGGACAGGGGACGCCATGGCTACACCTTC
TRBJ2-5,TRBV7-9,NA,15,NA,CASSLTNPSQETQYF,TGTGCCAGCAGCTTAACAAATCCGTCTCAAGAGACCCAGTACTTC
TRBJ1-2,TRBV15,NA,15,NA,CATGPARVTSYGYTF,TGTGCCACGGGCCCGGCGAGGGTAACTAGTTATGGCTACACCTTC
TRBJ1-1,TRBV30,many,11,NA,CAWSDRSEAFF,TGTGCCTGGAGTGATAGGAGTGAAGCTTTCTTT
TRBJ2-6,TRBV7-6,few,14,TRBD2,CASGGGTGANVLTF,TGTGCCAGCGGGGGAGGGACTGGGGCCAACGTCCTGACTTTC
TRBJ2-1,TRBV12-3/TRBV12-4,NA,12,NA,CASSPLRGEQFF,TGTGCCAGCAGTCCCCTCCGGGGTGAGCAGTTCTTC
TRBJ1-4,TRBV29-1,NA,11,TRBD1,CSAQGGEKLFF,TGCAGCGCCCAGGGGGGTGAAAAACTGTTTTTT
TRBJ2-1,TRBV12-3/TRBV12-4,NA,11,NA,CASSSLVEQFF,TGTGCCAGCAGTTCATTAGTTGAGCAGTTCTTC
TRBJ2-3,TRBV11-2,NA,16,NA,CASSSDRPLTIDTQYF,TGTGCCAGCAGCTCTGACAGGCCCCTAACCATAGATACGCAGTATTTT
TRBJ2-2,TRBV29-1,NA,14,NA,CSVEDWGRRGELFF,TGCAGCGTTGAAGATTGGGGCCGACGTGGGGAGCTGTTTTTT